This T cell receptor (beta chain) was sequenced for a study of CD8+ T cells in alopecia areata. Study-level points and caveats: Lesional scalp displayed greater clonality than normal scalp, most notably in alopecia totalis/universalis. Scalp samples also contribute reads from the resident alphabeta T cells found in normal skin.

Notes on this clone: Its antigen is unknown.

RNA extraction and reverse transcription yielded cDNA as sequencing template. Using immunoSEQ multiplex PCR, the repertoire was profiled, and TCRdb retains in-frame clones only, with some absent. The sample has about 34,000 clones, 55% seen once. The sequence derives from a human donor with alopecia areata. The sequencing input was NKG2D-high CD8+ T cells sorted from blood.

The DNA for the CDR3 is TGCGCCAGCAGCCAAGACCCCAGCGGGAGACGCACAGATACGCAGTATTTT. It translates to CASSQDPSGRRTDTQYF. The V and J genes are TRBV4-1 and TRBJ2-3; TRBD2 aligns across 8 bases. The V gene end was trimmed by 0 bases and the J gene end by 1 base; junction bases not matched to a gene: 6. CDR3 length: 17 amino acids. The V gene's germline CDR1 is MGHRA and CDR2 YSYEKL.